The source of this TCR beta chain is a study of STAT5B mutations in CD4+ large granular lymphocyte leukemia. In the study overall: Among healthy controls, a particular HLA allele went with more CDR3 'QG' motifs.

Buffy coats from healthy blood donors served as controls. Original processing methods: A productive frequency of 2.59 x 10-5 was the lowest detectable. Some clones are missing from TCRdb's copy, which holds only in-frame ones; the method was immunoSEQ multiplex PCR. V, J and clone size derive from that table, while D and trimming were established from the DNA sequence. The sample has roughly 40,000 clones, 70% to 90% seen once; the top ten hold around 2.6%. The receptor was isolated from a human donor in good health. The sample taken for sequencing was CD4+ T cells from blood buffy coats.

CDR3 residues: CASSQSGETGELFF. The DNA of the CDR3 is TGCGCCAGCAGTCAATCAGGGGAGACCGGGGAGCTGTTTTTT. The V and J genes are TRBV23-1 and TRBJ2-2, with D possibly called TRBD1 or TRBD2 (5 bases each). TRBV23-1 is flagged as an ORF with uncertain function. The CDR3 has 14 amino acids. Trimming left V 0 bases short and J 5 bases short, with 7 bases between.